The present T cell receptor (beta chain) was sequenced within a study of regulatory T cells in long-lasting Graves disease listed by TCRdb under 2021. With regard to the full study: Persistent Graves' disease was defined as persistently positive TSH receptor autoantibodies together with antithyroid drug treatment for over 5 years. This study used TCR sequencing and RNA sequencing of peripheral blood to compare persistent Graves' disease patients against newly diagnosed Graves' disease patients. The study was registered as a clinical trial and conducted in China. A total of 35 or so samples underwent TCR sequencing: around 13 from persistent and roughly 20 from newly diagnosed Graves' disease patients. In the clinical cohort, patients with persistent Graves' disease had used antithyroid drugs for an average of around 9.3 years.

The label giving this sample's time point can be read as: persistent/refractory GD, antithyroid drugs over 5 years with positive TRAb. For both TCR sequencing and RNA sequencing, RNA was extracted from PBMCs using TRIzol. Graves' disease was diagnosed according to American Thyroid Association guidelines. The patients came from an endocrinology department in Xi'an, China. Each patient gave 8.5 to 9.5 milliliters of peripheral blood, collected in an EDTA anticoagulant tube. Ficoll Paque Plus density gradient separation was used to isolate PBMCs, and no further T cell sorting was done. An Agilent 2100 Bioanalyzer and agarose gel were used to assess RNA quality, and a NanoDrop 2000 was used to measure RNA concentration. This clonotype was counted between two and nine times. It lacks a known antigen. The input lacks base qualities; no much larger clone sits a single base away. The library was generated by multiplex PCR. The sequencing machine was an Illumina HiSeq 4000. CDR3 regions were amplified by Arm-PCR with iRepertoire HTBI primers to construct TCR beta libraries. PCR products were gel purified before sequencing. Regarding the original processing steps: Across samples, around 58 TRBV and 14 TRBJ segments were identified and used for gene usage analysis of CDR3 amino acid clonotypes. COPE and FqMerger were used to merge filtered high-quality paired reads into contigs. Contigs were aligned with BLAST to IMGT TRBV, TRBD and TRBJ reference genes, and CDR3 was defined per IMGT. Clonotypes above 0.1% frequency were classified as highly expanded clones. Shannon entropy served as the measure of repertoire diversity, while the Gini coefficient captured V-J evenness. A clonotype found in more than one individual was treated as public. TCRdb applied fastp at Q25 and MiXCR to the public reads, then kept only in-frame beta chains. Rows matching on CDR3 protein sequence are summarized as one entry with the most common DNA and genes. The V and J calls and clone size come from TCRdb's table, not from the authors' own analysis. This sample holds around 400,000 distinct CDR3 sequences; approximately 23% were observed only once. About 29% of the sample rests with the top ten.

What the research found in general, with its limitations: Persistent disease showed preferential use of TRBV28, TRBJ1-2 and TRBJ2-5, whereas newly diagnosed disease favored TRBV20-1 and TRBJ2-1. A larger number of public clonotypes was shared among persistent patients (approximately 2,500) than among newly diagnosed patients (more than 850). Because the primary lesion, thyroid tissue, could not be accessed, the study looked at peripheral blood alone. Compared with newly diagnosed patients, persistent Graves' disease patients had lower TCR Shannon entropy and fewer highly expanded clones, which suggests clonal expansion. The small sample size was acknowledged by the authors as a limitation that may reduce accuracy. Sequencing and analysis were limited to the TCR beta chain.

The V end loses 5 bases and the J end loses 3 bases, and a stretch of 11 bases separates them. The CDR3 starts with the cysteine, ends with the phenylalanine, and has 13 residues. The retained sequence is limited to the CDR3, 39 bases, with the frame set at the first base. The chain was built from TRBV12-3 or TRBV12-4 and TRBJ2-7; the D gene assignment is perhaps TRBD1 or TRBD2, with each matching 5 bases. This specimen consisted of peripheral blood mononuclear cells (PBMCs), obtained when the disease was refractory, from a patient treated with antithyroid drugs. The sequence was collected from a woman in her thirties or forties with Graves disease. Donor details come from another sample of the same person, matched by shared clones. The DNA reads as follows: TGTGCCAGCAGTACCCGGGGCTTCTACGAGCAGTACTTC. Protein translation: CASSTRGFYEQYF.